A single sample is the source of the 22 T cell receptor beta chains below, sequenced in a study of blood T cell repertoires in COVID-19. Assay: immunoSEQ multiplex PCR; the TCRdb copy retains only in-frame clones and omits some. The table lists 15,000 to 20,000 clones, 85% to 95% of them singletons, with about 4% in the top ten. Material: peripheral blood. These receptor sequences come from a woman between 50 and 59 years old with active COVID-19.

The chain recombines TRBV6-5 with TRBJ1-4, with D possibly TRBD1 on 5 matching bases. Germline V lookup: CDR1 MNHEY, CDR2 SVGAGI. This CDR3 region has 14 residues. Trimming left V 2 bases short and J 8 bases short, with 12 bases between. CDR3 sequence: CASSYRGMGEKLFF. CDR3 nucleotide sequence: TGTGCCAGCAGTTACCGGGGGATGGGGGAAAAACTGTTTTTT.

The gene calls are TRBV14 and TRBJ2-1; TRBD1 might be the D (5 bases). Trimming cost V 1 base and J 1 base, with 11 bases left between them. CDR3 size: 16 residues. The germline gives CDR1 SGHDN, CDR2 FVKESK. The CDR3 reads CASSQVGTGSYNEQFF. The DNA of the CDR3 is TGTGCCAGCAGCCAAGTAGGTACAGGATCCTACAATGAGCAGTTCTTC.

This clone came up once. V gene TRBV24-1 combines with J gene TRBJ2-3; D possibly corresponds to TRBD1 (6 bases). V was shortened by 4 bases and J by 6 bases, with 16 bases between the two germline ends. The CDR3 is made up of 15 amino acids. The germline V gene has CDR1 KGHDR and CDR2 SFDVKD. The CDR3 loop is CATSDQTGYQDTQYF. CDR3 coding DNA: TGTGCCACCAGTGACCAAACAGGGTATCAGGATACGCAGTATTTT.

The chain is built from TRBV27 and TRBJ2-7, with TRBD1 identical over 12 bases. CDR3 length: 15 residues. V was pared by 6 bases and J by 4 bases, with 7 bases of the junction left unmatched. Germline values: CDR1 MNHEY, CDR2 SMNVEV (reference sequence). CDR3 in DNA: TGTGCCAGCAGCCCGGGACAGGGGGCGATATACGAGCAGTACTTC. Protein product: CASSPGQGAIYEQYF.

CDR3 nucleotide sequence: TGTGCCAGCAGCCGGGACAGGGCTACGAGGACCGGGGAGCTGTTTTTT. As protein: CASSRDRATRTGELFF. The chain has TRBV7-6 and TRBJ2-2; 9 nucleotides agree with TRBD1. The germline CDR1 and CDR2 sequences are SGHVS and FNYEAQ. The CDR3 runs 16 residues. Trimming took 5 bases from V and 5 from J; bases not matched to a gene: 9. Combining the CDR3 with reference TRBV7-6 and TRBJ2-2 gives the whole variable domain GAGVSQSPRYKVTKRGQDVALRCDPISGHVSLYWYRQALGQGPEFLTYFNYEAQQDKSGLPNDRFSAERPEGSISTLTIQRTEQRDSAMYRCASSRDRATRTGELFFGEGSRLTVL.

The gene calls are TRBV3-1 (or the pseudogene TRBV3-2) and TRBJ1-1; D unresolved. V was shortened by 5 bases and J by 3 bases, with 10 bases between the two germline ends. The CDR3 spans 13 residues. Germline CDR1 and CDR2: LGHDT and YNNKEL (reference sequence). CDR3 coding DNA: TGTGCCAGCAGCGACACGGGGTACACTGAAGCTTTCTTT. Amino acid sequence: CASSDTGYTEAFF.

The chain uses TRBV15 and TRBJ2-5, with TRBD2 identical over 9 bases. The CDR3 is 14 residues long. The J segment lost 4 bases and the V segment lost 5 bases, leaving 5 bases of the junction unmatched. Germline assignment: CDR1 LNHNV and CDR2 YYDKDF (reference sequence). Written as DNA, the CDR3 is TGTGCCACCAGCCCGGGACTAGCAAGAGAGACCCAGTACTTC. Encoded protein: CATSPGLARETQYF.

V and J are TRBV4-1 and TRBJ2-1, with D unclear. The germline gives CDR1 MGHRA, CDR2 YSYEKL. V was trimmed by 4 bases and J by 4 bases, leaving 14 bases between them. This CDR3 contains 15 residues. CDR3 sequence reads: CASSRARREYNEQFF. For the CDR3, the DNA is TGCGCCAGCAGCCGCGCGAGGCGCGAATACAATGAGCAGTTCTTC.

The CDR3 sequence is CSVDGGDGTGNTIYF. CDR3 sequence (DNA): TGCAGCGTTGATGGGGGGGATGGGACTGGAAACACCATATATTTT. The V gene is TRBV29-1, the J gene TRBJ1-3; D perhaps matches TRBD1 (5 bases). This CDR3 has 15 amino acids. CDR1 is SQVTM, CDR2 ANQGSEA, per germline. The V gene lost 3 bases and the J gene lost 2 bases, with 14 bases spanning the gap.

The chain has TRBV28 and TRBJ2-7; 10 bases are a match to TRBD2. The CDR3 consists of 15 residues. Losses at the gene ends were 1 base for V and 4 bases for J; bases not matched to a gene: 4. The V gene's germline CDR1 is MDHEN and CDR2 SYDVKM. Here the CDR3 DNA reads TGTGCCAGCAGTTTATTTTCTAGCGGGAGTTACGAGCAGTACTTC. Amino acid sequence: CASSLFSSGSYEQYF.

The V gene is TRBV7-3, the J gene TRBJ2-5; TRBD2 matches at 10 bases. This CDR3 comprises 15 residues. V shed 3 bases, J shed 5 bases, and the junction held 6 bases outside the gene matches. CDR1 is SGHTA, CDR2 FQGTGA, per germline. DNA of the CDR3: TGTGCCAGCAGCTTGGCTAGCGGGAGTGGGGAGACCCAGTACTTC. This sequence encodes CASSLASGSGETQYF.

The chain carries TRBV28 and TRBJ1-6, with D possibly matching TRBD1 (6 bases). Trimming left V 10 bases short and J 0 bases short, with 16 bases between. This CDR3 contains 16 residues. CDR1 is MDHEN, CDR2 SYDVKM, per germline. The CDR3: CATLKGVSSYNSPLHF. The CDR3 DNA reads TGTGCCACGCTTAAGGGGGTTAGCTCCTATAATTCACCCCTCCACTTT.

The chain employs TRBV5-4 and TRBJ1-1, with D possibly being TRBD1 (5 bases). V lost 4 bases, J lost 6 bases, and 13 bases lay in between. Germline V gives CDR1 SGHNT, CDR2 YYREEE (reference sequence). The CDR3 length is 13 residues. DNA of the CDR3: TGTGCCAGCAGCAACCAGGGATTCGCTGAAGCTTTCTTT. Translation gives CASSNQGFAEAFF.

J is TRBJ2-7 and V is TRBV6-5, with D possibly being TRBD2 (6 bases). The CDR3 contains 13 residues. Germline loops: CDR1 MNHEY, CDR2 SVGAGI. V lost 8 bases, J lost 0 bases, and 11 bases lay in between. The CDR3 is CASADGSSYEQYF. The CDR3 DNA reads TGTGCCAGCGCGGACGGGAGCTCCTACGAGCAGTACTTC.

The table lists this clone with a count of one. This chain links TRBV11-2 with TRBJ2-5; D may be TRBD2 (5 bases). Trimming took off 1 base at V and 4 bases at J, with 10 bases between the two ends. The CDR3 has 14 amino acids. CDR1 is SGHAT and CDR2 is FQNNGV in the germline V gene. The CDR3 DNA sequence: TGTGCCAGCAGCTTAGTGGTTGGAGGAGAGACCCAGTACTTC. It yields the protein CASSLVVGGETQYF.

The J gene is TRBJ2-1, the V gene TRBV28, with 7 bases identical to TRBD1. This CDR3 contains 14 residues. V shed 8 bases, J shed 5 bases, and the junction held 9 bases outside the gene matches. Germline assignment: CDR1 MDHEN and CDR2 SYDVKM. CDR3 coding DNA: TGTGCCAGCGCTGGGACAGCCGCTAACAATGAGCAGTTCTTC. This gives the protein CASAGTAANNEQFF.

This chain links TRBV9 with TRBJ2-2; 7 nucleotides agree with TRBD2. CDR3 length equals 15 residues. Germline V gives CDR1 SGDLS, CDR2 YYNGEE. V was pared by 2 bases and J by 7 bases, with 8 bases of the junction left unmatched. CDR3: CASSVQGSGGGELFF. In DNA form, the CDR3 reads TGTGCCAGCAGCGTCCAGGGCTCGGGAGGCGGGGAGCTGTTTTTT. Supplemented by reference TRBV9 and TRBJ2-2, the full variable domain reads DSGVTQTPKHLITATGQRVTLRCSPRSGDLSVYWYQQSLDQGLQFLIQYYNGEERAKGNILERFSAQQFPDLHSELNLSSLELGDSALYFCASSVQGSGGGELFFGEGSRLTVL.

In DNA form, the CDR3 reads TGTGCCATCACTATCGGGACTAGCGGGAACAATGAGCAGTTCTTC. Translation: CAITIGTSGNNEQFF. V gene TRBV10-3 combines with J gene TRBJ2-1; the match to TRBD2 covers 13 bases. The CDR3 sequence is 15 residues long. Per the germline V gene, CDR1 is ENHRY and CDR2 is SYGVKD. Germline trimming cut 7 bases from V and 5 bases from J; bases unmatched to any gene: 5.

The chain employs TRBV5-4 and TRBJ2-2, with a tentative D call TRBD1 (5 bases). The germline V gene encodes CDR1 SGHNT and CDR2 YYREEE (reference sequence). The CDR3 extends over 16 amino acids. Trimming took off 0 bases at V and 1 base at J, with 10 bases between the two ends. CDR3 sequence: CASSLAYTGNTGELFF. DNA for the CDR3: TGTGCCAGCAGCTTGGCCTATACAGGGAACACCGGGGAGCTGTTTTTT.

V is TRBV7-9 and J is TRBJ1-1; a possible D gene is TRBD1 (5 bases). Trimming removed 5 bases from V and 1 base from J, with 14 bases in between. The CDR3 consists of 15 residues. Germline-derived CDR1 and CDR2 are SEHNR and FQNEAQ (reference sequence). CDR3: CASSAPGGGNTEAFF. The CDR3, as DNA: TGTGCCAGCAGCGCCCCCGGGGGGGGGAACACTGAAGCTTTCTTT.

This clone was seen once. V is TRBV7-9 and J is TRBJ1-2; 12 bases match TRBD1. CDR1 and CDR2 (germline): SEHNR, FQNEAQ (reference sequence). CDR3 length equals 15 residues. V trimming: 5 bases; J trimming: 3 bases; junction bases outside the gene matches: 4. CDR3 sequence: CASSEGQGAYYGYTF. The DNA of the CDR3 is TGTGCCAGCAGCGAGGGACAGGGGGCTTACTATGGCTACACCTTC.

The CDR3 sequence: CAISETWQGKETQYF. CDR3 sequence (DNA): TGTGCCATCAGTGAGACTTGGCAGGGAAAAGAGACCCAGTACTTC. The chain links TRBV10-3 to TRBJ2-5; D is possibly TRBD1 (5 bases). The CDR3 has 15 residues. The V gene lost 2 bases and the J gene lost 3 bases, with 13 bases spanning the gap. CDR1 is ENHRY, CDR2 SYGVKD, per germline.